Detailed here is one TCR beta chain. The CDR3 sequence is 13 residues long. Germline trimming cut 6 bases from V and 3 bases from J; bases unmatched to any gene: 3. CDR1 is MDHEN and CDR2 is SYDVKM in the germline V gene. The sample originates from a study of technical replicates of blood from several donors. Measured with immunoSEQ multiplex PCR; TCRdb has only the in-frame clones, and not every one. Among 85,000 or so clones, around 94% were seen once, and the ten largest hold less than 0.3%. Sequencing was done on a sample of T cells isolated from PBMCs. The chain employs TRBV28 and TRBJ1-2, with 8 bases aligning to TRBD1. This receptor was obtained from a human donor in good health. CDR3 sequence reads: CASRVTGDYGYTF. The CDR3 DNA follows: TGTGCCAGCAGGGTGACAGGGGACTATGGCTACACCTTC.